This T cell receptor beta chain originates from a study of T cell repertoires in cytomegalovirus infection. Overall study context: Both CMV infection and a matching HLA type were indicated by public TCR beta signatures. Study results and caveats: Public TCR beta family frequency separated CMV-and-HLA carriers, including in an independent cohort. HLA-C-restricted TCR beta clonotypes specific for CMV led the ex vivo response.

The CDR3 is 14 residues long. With 5 bases removed from V and 1 base from J, the gap between germline ends came to 11 bases. Germline lookup yields CDR1 SGHVS and CDR2 FNYEAQ. TCRdb reanalysed the reads using MiXCR and keeps one entry per CDR3 protein. The table shows 200,000 to 250,000 distinct CDR3 sequences, with about 39% occurring only once. This clonotype has at least ten counts. As yet, its antigen is unknown. This specimen was CD8+ T cells from cultured PBMCs, taken from culture after CMV antigen stimulation. J is TRBJ1-1 and V is TRBV7-6; D unresolved. This receptor was identified in a human donor in good health (CMV status not recorded). Some clones in this sample may be carry-over from other donors' samples. The CDR3 bases are TGTGCCAGCAGCCCCAAATTCGGGAACACTGAAGCTTTCTTT. Its protein product is CASSPKFGNTEAFF.